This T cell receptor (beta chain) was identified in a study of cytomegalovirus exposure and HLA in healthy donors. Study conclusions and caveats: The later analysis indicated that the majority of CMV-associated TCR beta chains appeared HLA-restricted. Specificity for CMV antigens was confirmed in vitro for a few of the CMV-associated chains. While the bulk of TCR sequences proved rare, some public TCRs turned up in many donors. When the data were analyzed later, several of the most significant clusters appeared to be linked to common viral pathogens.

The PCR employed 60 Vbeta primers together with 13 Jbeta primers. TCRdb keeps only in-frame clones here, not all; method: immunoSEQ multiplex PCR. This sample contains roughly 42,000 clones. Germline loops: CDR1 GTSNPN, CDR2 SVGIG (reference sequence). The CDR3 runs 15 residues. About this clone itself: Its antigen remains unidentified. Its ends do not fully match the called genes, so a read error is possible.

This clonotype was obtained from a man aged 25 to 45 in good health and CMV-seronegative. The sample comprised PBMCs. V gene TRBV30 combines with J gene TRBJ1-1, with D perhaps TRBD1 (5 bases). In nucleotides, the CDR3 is TGTGCCGGGAGTGTCGAGGCGGGGGTAAACACTGAAGCTTTCTTT. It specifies CAGSVEAGVNTEAFF.